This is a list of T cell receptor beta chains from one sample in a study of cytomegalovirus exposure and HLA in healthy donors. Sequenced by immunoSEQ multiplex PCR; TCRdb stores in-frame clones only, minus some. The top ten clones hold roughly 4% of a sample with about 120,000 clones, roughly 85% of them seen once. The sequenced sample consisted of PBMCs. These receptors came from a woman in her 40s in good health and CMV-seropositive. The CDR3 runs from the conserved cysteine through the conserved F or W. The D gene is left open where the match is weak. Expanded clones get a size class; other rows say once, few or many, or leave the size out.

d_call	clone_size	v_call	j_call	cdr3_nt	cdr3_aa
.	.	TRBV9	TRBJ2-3	TGTGCCAGCAGCGTAGTTGGAGGGAGCGGGACAGATACGCAGTATTTT	CASSVVGGSGTDTQYF
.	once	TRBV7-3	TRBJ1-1	TGTGCCAGCAGCTTAGAGGGGGGGCGAGGGGAAGCTTTCTTT	CASSLEGGRGEAFF
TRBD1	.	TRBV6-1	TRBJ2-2	TGTGCCAGCAGTGATCTGCTCAGGGGGCGGACCGGGGAGCTGTTTTTT	CASSDLLRGRTGELFF
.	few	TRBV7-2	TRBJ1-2	TGTGCCAGCAGCTTAGAGAGGGTCTCTTACACCTTC	CASSLERVSYTF
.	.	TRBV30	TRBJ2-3	TGTGCCTGGACCAGGGATAGCACAGATACGCAGTATTTT	CAWTRDSTDTQYF
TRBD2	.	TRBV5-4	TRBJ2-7	TGTGCCAGCAGCTTGGAGGGCGGGAGAAGCTACGAGCAGTACTTC	CASSLEGGRSYEQYF
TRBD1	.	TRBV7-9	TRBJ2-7	TGTTCCAGCAGCTCACGGGACAGGGGGCTTAACTCCTACGAGCAGTACTTC	CSSSSRDRGLNSYEQYF
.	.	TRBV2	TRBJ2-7	TGTGCCAGCACTCTATATGCCTACGAGCAGTACTTC	CASTLYAYEQYF
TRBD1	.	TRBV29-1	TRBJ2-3	TGCAGCGTTGTAGGGGACAGGGGATTTTCAGATACGCAGTATTTT	CSVVGDRGFSDTQYF
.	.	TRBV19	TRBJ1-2	TGTGCCAGTACGCGAGACTCTAACTATGGCTACACCTTC	CASTRDSNYGYTF
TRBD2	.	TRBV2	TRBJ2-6	TGTGCCAGCAGCGGGGGAGGGGTCTCTGGGGCCAACGTCCTGACTTTC	CASSGGGVSGANVLTF
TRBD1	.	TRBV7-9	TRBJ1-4	TGTTCCAGCAGCAACCGGAGGGGGCCTAGTGGGGAAAAACTGTTTTTT	CSSSNRRGPSGEKLFF
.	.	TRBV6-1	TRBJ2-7	TGTGCCAGCAGTATCCGACAGGCCTACGAGCAGTACTTC	CASSIRQAYEQYF
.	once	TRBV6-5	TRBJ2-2	TGTGCCAGCAAGTTAAGGGGCACCGGGGAGCTGTTTTTT	CASKLRGTGELFF
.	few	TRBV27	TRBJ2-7	TGTGCCAGCAGTTTATACGAGGCCAGTTCCTACGAGCAGTACTTC	CASSLYEASSYEQYF
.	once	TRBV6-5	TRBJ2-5	TGTGCTACTACCCGGGAGACCCAGTACTTC	CATTRETQYF
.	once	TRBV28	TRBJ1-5	TGTGCCAGCAGCCGGATCCAGGGAAATCAGCCCCAGCATTTT	CASSRIQGNQPQHF
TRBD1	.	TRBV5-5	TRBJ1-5	TGTGCCAGCAGCAAGACAGGGCTCGATCAGCCCCAGCATTTT	CASSKTGLDQPQHF
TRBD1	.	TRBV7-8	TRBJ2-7	TGTGCCAGCAGCTCCATCGAGGAACTAGGGGGCGACTACGAGCAGTACTTC	CASSSIEELGGDYEQYF
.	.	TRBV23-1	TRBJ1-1	TGCGCCAGCAGTCAATCGTCCCCAGGGGCTTGGAACACTGAAGCTTTCTTT	CASSQSSPGAWNTEAFF
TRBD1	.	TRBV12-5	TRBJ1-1	TGTGCTAGTGGTTCAGGGACAGGAGCGCATGAAGCTTTCTTT	CASGSGTGAHEAFF
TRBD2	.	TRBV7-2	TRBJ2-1	TGTGCCAGCAGCTTAAATAGCGGGAGGCCCGCCGGGGGAGAGCAGTTCTTC	CASSLNSGRPAGGEQFF
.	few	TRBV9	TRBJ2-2	TGTGCCAGCTACCCGGGGGTAACGGACACCGGGGAGCTGTTTTTT	CASYPGVTDTGELFF
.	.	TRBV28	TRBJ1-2	TGTGCCAGCCGCTTTTTCCGAGGGGGTCTTGGCTACACCTTC	CASRFFRGGLGYTF
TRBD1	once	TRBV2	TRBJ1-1	TGTGCCAGTACAGGGGCGGGGAACACTGAAGCTTTCTTT	CASTGAGNTEAFF
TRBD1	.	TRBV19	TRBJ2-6	TGTGCCAGTAGTATTTTTTTCCGCGGACAGGGGGCGGGCAACGTCCTGACTTTC	CASSIFFRGQGAGNVLTF
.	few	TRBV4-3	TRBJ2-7	TGCGCCAGCAGCCAATCTCAGTCCTACGAGCAGTACTTC	CASSQSQSYEQYF
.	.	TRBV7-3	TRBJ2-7	TGTGTTCTTTCCTCCGGGTCCTCCTACGAGCAGTACTTC	CVLSSGSSYEQYF
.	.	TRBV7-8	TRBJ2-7	TGTGCCAGCAGCTTTACCGACATGGGCCTCATCGAGCAGTACTTC	CASSFTDMGLIEQYF
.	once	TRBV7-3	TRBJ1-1	TGTGCCAGCAGCTCGCAACCGGGACACCTGAACACTGAAGCTTTCTTT	CASSSQPGHLNTEAFF
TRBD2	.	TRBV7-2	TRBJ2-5	TGTGCCAGCAGCTTGGGGAGGGTAGAGACCCAGTACTTC	CASSLGRVETQYF
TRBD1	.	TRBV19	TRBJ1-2	TGTGCCAGTAGTGTAGATGGGACAGTCTATGGCTACACCTTC	CASSVDGTVYGYTF
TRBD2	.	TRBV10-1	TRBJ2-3	TGCGCCAGCAGTGAGTCGGGACTAGCGGGAGTCCCAGATACGCAGTATTTT	CASSESGLAGVPDTQYF
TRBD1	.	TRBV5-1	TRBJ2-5	TGCGCCAGCAGTTCAGGGGGCGAAGAGACCCAGTACTTC	CASSSGGEETQYF
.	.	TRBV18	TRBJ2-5	TGTGCCAGCTCACCAATCACCGGACTCCTAACAAAAGAGACCCAGTACTTC	CASSPITGLLTKETQYF
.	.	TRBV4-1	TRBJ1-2	TGCGCCAGCAGCCAAGGGGGCCCGGACAGATATGGCTACACCTTC	CASSQGGPDRYGYTF
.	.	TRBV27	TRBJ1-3	TGTGCCAGCAGTCCCGTAAGGGGTATGGGTTCTGGAAACACCATATATTTT	CASSPVRGMGSGNTIYF
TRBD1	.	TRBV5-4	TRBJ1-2	TGTGCCAGCAGCTCAACCTTGGGACAGAACTATGGCTACACCTTC	CASSSTLGQNYGYTF
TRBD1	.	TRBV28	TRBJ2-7	TGTGCCAGCAGTATCCCGGGACAGGGAGCCTACGAGCAGTACTTC	CASSIPGQGAYEQYF
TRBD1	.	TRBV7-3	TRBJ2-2	TGTGCCAGCAGTATCACAGGGGGGAACACCGGGGAGCTGTTTTTT	CASSITGGNTGELFF
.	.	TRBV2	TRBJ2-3	TGTGCCAGCAGCCGGACACATACTAGCACAGATACGCAGTATTTT	CASSRTHTSTDTQYF
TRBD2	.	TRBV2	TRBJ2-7	TGTGCCAGCAGTGAAATAGCGGGAGCCGAGCAGTACTTC	CASSEIAGAEQYF
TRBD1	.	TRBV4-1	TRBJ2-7	TGCGCCAGCAGCCAAGGGGGACAGGTTTATGACGAGCAGTACTTC	CASSQGGQVYDEQYF
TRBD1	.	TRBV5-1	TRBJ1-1	TGCGCCAGCAGCTTAGACCTAACAGGGGTCGACACTGAAGCTTTCTTT	CASSLDLTGVDTEAFF
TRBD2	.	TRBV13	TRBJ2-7	TGTGCCAGCAGCAGTAAAAATACCCAGCGGGAGAGCTCCTACGAGCAGTACTTC	CASSSKNTQRESSYEQYF
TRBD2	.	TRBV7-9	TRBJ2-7	TGTGCCAGCAGCTATACTGCGGGGGACCCTTACGAGCAGTACTTC	CASSYTAGDPYEQYF
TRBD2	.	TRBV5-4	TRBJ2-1	TGTGCCAGCAGCCCCGGGACTAGCGGGCTTCGCTACAATGAGCAGTTCTTC	CASSPGTSGLRYNEQFF
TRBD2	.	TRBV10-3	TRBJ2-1	TGTGCCATTGAGGGGACTAGCGGGAAAGGTGAGCAGTTCTTC	CAIEGTSGKGEQFF
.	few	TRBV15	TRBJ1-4	TGTGCCACCAGCAGTTCCTCGGAGGGCCGCCCGCCCGTTCAAAAACTGTTTTTT	CATSSSSEGRPPVQKLFF
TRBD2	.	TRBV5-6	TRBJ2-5	TGTGCCAGCACTGATCTGGGGGGGATTCAAGAGACCCAGTACTTC	CASTDLGGIQETQYF
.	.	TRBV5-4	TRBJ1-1	TGTGCCAGCAGCTTGGCCAGGGAGAACACTGAAGCTTTCTTT	CASSLARENTEAFF